This T cell receptor (beta chain) was documented in a study of cytomegalovirus exposure and HLA in healthy donors. Sequencing was performed with immunoSEQ multiplex PCR; in TCRdb, only in-frame clones are kept and a portion is missing. Here the sample spans about 360,000 clones, roughly 89% being singletons. This clone has just a few counts. Input material: PBMCs. This TCR derives from a woman aged 18-29 years in good health and CMV-seronegative.

CDR3 amino acids: CASSAPPSTYEQYF. DNA of the CDR3: TGTGCCAGCAGCGCCCCCCCGTCTACCTACGAGCAGTACTTC. The rearrangement uses TRBV28 and TRBJ2-7; D ambiguous. Germline V gives CDR1 MDHEN, CDR2 SYDVKM. The CDR3 covers 14 residues. Trimming took off 6 bases at V and 2 bases at J, with 14 bases between the two ends. Drawing the rest from reference TRBV28 and TRBJ2-7, the complete variable domain is DVKVTQSSRYLVKRTGEKVFLECVQDMDHENMFWYRQDPGLGLRLIYFSYDVKMKEKGDIPEGYSVSREKKERFSLILESASTNQTSMYLCASSAPPSTYEQYFGPGTRLTVT.